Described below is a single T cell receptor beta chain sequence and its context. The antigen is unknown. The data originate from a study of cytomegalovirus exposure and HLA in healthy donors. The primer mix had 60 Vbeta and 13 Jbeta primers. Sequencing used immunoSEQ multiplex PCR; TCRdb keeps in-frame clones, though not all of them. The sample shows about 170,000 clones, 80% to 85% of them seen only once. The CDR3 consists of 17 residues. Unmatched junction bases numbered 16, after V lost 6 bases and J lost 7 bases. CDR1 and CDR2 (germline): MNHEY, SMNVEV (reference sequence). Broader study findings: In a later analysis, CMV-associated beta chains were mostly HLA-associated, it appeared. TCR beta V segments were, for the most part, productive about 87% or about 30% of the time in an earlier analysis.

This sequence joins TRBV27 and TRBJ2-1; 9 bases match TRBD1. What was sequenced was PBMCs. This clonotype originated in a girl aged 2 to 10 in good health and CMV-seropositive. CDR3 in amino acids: CASSPLLGQGSWNEQFF. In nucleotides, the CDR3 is TGTGCCAGCAGCCCCCTCCTCGGACAGGGGTCTTGGAATGAGCAGTTCTTC.